A single sample gave rise to the 12 T cell receptor beta chains below, sequenced in a study of beta chain features in type 1 diabetes. Whole-study results and caveats: Type 1 diabetes patients had moderately but significantly shorter TCRB CDR3s in all four CD4+ subsets.

Investigators reverse transcribed all isolated RNA, so they sequenced expressed TCRB transcripts. The repertoire was sequenced with immunoSEQ multiplex PCR; TCRdb's copy has only in-frame clones and lacks some. The table shows 600,000 to 700,000 clones, with around an eighth occurring only once. These receptors have no known antigen. The sequenced sample consisted of naive CD4+ T cells from blood. All receptors derive from a man aged 18 to 29 with type 1 diabetes.

The CDR3 DNA is TGTGCCAGCAGCTTACGTAGCGGGGGGCCGAGCTCCTACAATGAGCAGTTCTTC. Protein product: CASSLRSGGPSSYNEQFF. The rearrangement joins TRBV7-9 to TRBJ2-1; 10 nucleotides match TRBD2. The V segment lost 2 bases and the J segment 0 bases; nucleotides outside the gene matches: 7. The CDR3 is made up of 18 amino acids. Germline-derived CDR1 and CDR2 are SEHNR and FQNEAQ (reference sequence).

The genes are TRBV29-1 and TRBJ2-7; a possible D gene is TRBD2 (6 bases). This CDR3 is built from 12 residues. CDR1 and CDR2 from the germline V gene are SQVTM and ANQGSEA. V lost 4 bases and J lost 3, with 10 bases in between. The DNA of the CDR3 is TGCAGCGTTGCTTTTAGCGGCTACGAGCAGTACTTC. Translation: CSVAFSGYEQYF.

This rearrangement joins TRBV5-1 to TRBJ1-1; D unresolved. The germline gives CDR1 SGHRS, CDR2 YFSETQ. V gave up 0 bases and J gave up 4 bases, with 10 bases separating them. The CDR3 consists of 14 residues. The DNA for the CDR3 is TGCGCCAGCAGCTTGGTGCTGGACGGCACTGAAGCTTTCTTT. Translation: CASSLVLDGTEAFF.

The chain links TRBV9 to TRBJ2-2; D perhaps matches TRBD1 (5 bases). Between the trimmed V and J ends, which lost 0 bases and 4 bases, there was a span of 7 bases. Germline CDR1 reads SGDLS; CDR2 reads YYNGEE. The CDR3 extends over 14 amino acids. This CDR3 is CASSVAQGTGELFF. The CDR3 region has the DNA TGTGCCAGCAGCGTAGCGCAGGGCACCGGGGAGCTGTTTTTT.

This clone has a handful of counts. This chain joins TRBV7-9 and TRBJ1-1; D is perhaps TRBD1 (5 bases). Germline V gene lookup returns CDR1 SEHNR and CDR2 FQNEAQ (reference sequence). CDR3 length equals 15 residues. V was pared by 5 bases and J by 0 bases, with 13 bases between. CDR3 nucleotides: TGTGCCAGCAGCACCGCGGGGCCTATGAACACTGAAGCTTTCTTT. Its protein is CASSTAGPMNTEAFF.

This clone was counted only a few times. The chain couples TRBV4-1 to TRBJ1-5; 9 positions agree with TRBD1. The CDR3 has 17 amino acids. CDR1 is MGHRA, CDR2 YSYEKL, per germline. J was trimmed by 5 bases and V by 2 bases; bases with no gene match: 10. Written as DNA, the CDR3 is TGCGCCAGCAGCCAACCGCCCGGGACAGGGTCTGATCAGCCCCAGCATTTT. Amino acid sequence: CASSQPPGTGSDQPQHF.

This clone was recorded a few times. The chain employs TRBV19 and TRBJ2-1; 7 positions match TRBD1. This CDR3 is built from 14 residues. CDR1 LNHDA and CDR2 SQIVND come from the germline V gene (reference sequence). J gave up 9 bases and V 6 bases, and 11 bases lay outside the gene matches. This CDR3 reads CASSQTGRASEQFF. DNA of the CDR3: TGTGCCAGTAGCCAGACAGGGCGGGCGAGTGAGCAGTTCTTC. The entire variable domain, with the rest obtained from reference TRBV19 and TRBJ2-1, is as follows: DGGITQSPKYLFRKEGQNVTLSCEQNLNHDAMYWYRQDPGQGLRLIYYSQIVNDFQKGDIAEGYSVSREKKESFPLTVTSAQKNPTAFYLCASSQTGRASEQFFGPGTRLTVL.

The chain is built from TRBV28 and TRBJ2-5; D perhaps matches TRBD2 (5 bases). Germline CDR1 reads MDHEN; CDR2 reads SYDVKM. V lost 6 bases and J 5 bases, leaving 10 bases between the germline ends. This CDR3 region has 12 residues. CDR3: CASRAGAETQYF. For the CDR3, the DNA is TGTGCCAGCAGGGCGGGTGCCGAGACCCAGTACTTC.

This clone was seen more than once but under ten times. The rearrangement joins TRBV29-1 to TRBJ2-5, with 12 bases that match TRBD1. The CDR3 is 15 amino acids. V was clipped by 6 bases and J by 3 bases; unmatched bases: 8. Germline CDR1 reads SQVTM; CDR2 reads ANQGSEA. For the CDR3, the DNA is TGCAGCGTGGACTTGGGACAGGGGGCGGAAGAGACCCAGTACTTC. This sequence encodes CSVDLGQGAEETQYF.

This clone was detected a few times. In the same sample, other DNA sequences code for this CDR3. CDR3 residues: CAWRGQGNTEAFF. The CDR3, as DNA: TGTGCCTGGCGGGGGCAAGGGAACACTGAAGCTTTCTTT. This chain joins TRBV30 and TRBJ1-1; TRBD1 is a possible D gene (6 bases). CDR1 and CDR2 (germline): GTSNPN, SVGIG (reference sequence). V lost 5 bases to trimming and J lost 1 base, with 11 bases between them. The CDR3 loop spans 13 amino acids.

The V call is TRBV7-9, the J call TRBJ1-5; D is possibly TRBD1 (5 bases). This CDR3 has 13 residues. The V gene lost 8 bases and the J gene lost 0 bases, with 8 bases spanning the gap. Germline V gene data show CDR1 as SEHNR and CDR2 as FQNEAQ (reference sequence). CDR3 residues: CASVGDSNQPQHF. The CDR3 bases are TGTGCCAGCGTAGGGGATAGCAATCAGCCCCAGCATTTT.

To note about this clone: A junction boundary mismatches the germline segment, possibly from a read error. The rearrangement links TRBV7-7 to TRBJ2-2, with TRBD2 matching 7 bases. The germline V gene has CDR1 SSHAT and CDR2 FNYEAQ (reference sequence). The CDR3 totals 14 residues. CDR3 amino acids: CASSLGEGDGELFF. Here the CDR3 DNA reads TGTGCTAGCAGCTTAGGGGAGGGCGACGGGGAGCTGTTTTTT.